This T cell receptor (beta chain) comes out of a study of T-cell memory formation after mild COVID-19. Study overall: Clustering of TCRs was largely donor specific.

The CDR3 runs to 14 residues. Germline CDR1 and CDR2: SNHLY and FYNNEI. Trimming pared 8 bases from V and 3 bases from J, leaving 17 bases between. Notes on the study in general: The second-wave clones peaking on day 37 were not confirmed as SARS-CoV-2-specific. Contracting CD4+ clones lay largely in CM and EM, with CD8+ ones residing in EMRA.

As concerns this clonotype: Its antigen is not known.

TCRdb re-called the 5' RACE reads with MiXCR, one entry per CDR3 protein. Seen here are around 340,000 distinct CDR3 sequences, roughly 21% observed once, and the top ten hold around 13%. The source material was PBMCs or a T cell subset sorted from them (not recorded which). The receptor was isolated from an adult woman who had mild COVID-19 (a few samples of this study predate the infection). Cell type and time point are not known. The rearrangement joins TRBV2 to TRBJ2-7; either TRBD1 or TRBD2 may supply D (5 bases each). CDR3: CASGPPGRRYEQYF. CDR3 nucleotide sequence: TGTGCCAGCGGTCCCCCGGGACGCCGCTACGAGCAGTACTTC. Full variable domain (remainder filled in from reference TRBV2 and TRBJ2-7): EPEVTQTPSHQVTQMGQEVILRCVPISNHLYFYWYRQILGQKVEFLVSFYNNEISEKSEIFDDQFSVERPDGSNFTLKIRSTKLEDSAMYFCASGPPGRRYEQYFGPGTRLTVT.